The rows below give T cell receptor beta chains drawn from one sample of a study of long-term antiretroviral therapy in people with HIV. The data were produced by immunoSEQ multiplex PCR, yet TCRdb's version contains in-frame clones alone and is incomplete. In the table there are some 30,000 clones, 95% to 98% of which are singletons. Sequencing was performed on unsorted PBMCs, taken 7.6 years after starting antiretroviral therapy. The receptor source for this set is a man in his thirties or forties with HIV. The conserved cysteine and the conserved F or W are not part of the CDR3 here.

cdr3_aa: ASNKGTEAF; j_call: TRBJ1-1; v_call: TRBV6-6
cdr3_aa: ASSLAGSDGYT; j_call: TRBJ1-2; v_call: TRBV5-6
cdr3_aa: ASSSRLAGYAANTGELF; j_call: TRBJ2-2; v_call: TRBV14
cdr3_aa: ASSAEQRSGNTIY; j_call: TRBJ1-3; v_call: TRBV6-1
cdr3_aa: ASSLSGSTDTQY; j_call: TRBJ2-3; v_call: TRBV5-8
cdr3_aa: ASSLPGNEQF; j_call: TRBJ2-1; v_call: TRBV6-5
cdr3_aa: ASSRTDNYEQY; j_call: TRBJ2-7; v_call: TRBV7-2
cdr3_aa: ASASRASGSPSLFYNEQF; j_call: TRBJ2-1; v_call: TRBV19
cdr3_aa: ASSTPRTEETQY; j_call: TRBJ2-5; v_call: TRBV6-5
cdr3_aa: ASASGTGATYEQY; j_call: TRBJ2-7; v_call: TRBV7-9
cdr3_aa: ASSGGGEGGTDTQY; j_call: TRBJ2-3; v_call: TRBV28
cdr3_aa: ASSLGGYEQY; j_call: TRBJ2-7; v_call: TRBV5-1
cdr3_aa: ASSVTGRGYT; j_call: TRBJ1-2; v_call: TRBV9
cdr3_aa: ASSIGSLGGRDTEAF; j_call: TRBJ1-1; v_call: TRBV19
cdr3_aa: ASSQTTRYEQY; j_call: TRBJ2-7; v_call: TRBV4-1
cdr3_aa: ASSIGVRQTNTEAF; j_call: TRBJ1-1; v_call: TRBV19
cdr3_aa: AWNSFSGSREQY; j_call: TRBJ2-7; v_call: TRBV30
cdr3_aa: ASSLVGNVNTEAF; j_call: TRBJ1-1; v_call: TRBV11-2
cdr3_aa: ASSRGSTSNQPQH; j_call: TRBJ1-5; v_call: TRBV4-1
cdr3_aa: ASSMFPGQPNYGYT; j_call: TRBJ1-2; v_call: TRBV19
cdr3_aa: ASSLNTGNTEAF; j_call: TRBJ1-1; v_call: TRBV4-1
cdr3_aa: ASSTRRYYNEQF; j_call: TRBJ2-1; v_call: TRBV4-3
cdr3_aa: ASSLVAGQFSYEQY; j_call: TRBJ2-7; v_call: TRBV7-2
cdr3_aa: ASKGETQY; j_call: TRBJ2-5; v_call: TRBV25-1
cdr3_aa: ASRARPGTAF; j_call: TRBJ1-1; v_call: TRBV27
cdr3_aa: ASSPLTGYGYT; j_call: TRBJ1-2; v_call: TRBV27
cdr3_aa: ASSPDSLNSPLH; j_call: TRBJ1-6; v_call: TRBV18
cdr3_aa: ASSGGNTEAF; j_call: TRBJ1-1; v_call: TRBV2
cdr3_aa: SVSGRGTLGGGYT; j_call: TRBJ1-2; v_call: TRBV29-1
cdr3_aa: ASSLEGVTEAF; j_call: TRBJ1-1; v_call: TRBV6-5
cdr3_aa: AISGTSGGQETQY; j_call: TRBJ2-5; v_call: TRBV10-3
cdr3_aa: AIMDRGYEQY; j_call: TRBJ2-7; v_call: TRBV10-3
cdr3_aa: SVVGFGIGTGALANYGYT; j_call: TRBJ1-2; v_call: TRBV29-1
cdr3_aa: ASSPRDRVYEQY; j_call: TRBJ2-7; v_call: TRBV5-1
cdr3_aa: ASSQAHAGQVHEQY; j_call: TRBJ2-7; v_call: TRBV4-1
cdr3_aa: ASSPRQPSYEQY; j_call: TRBJ2-7; v_call: TRBV5-1
cdr3_aa: ASSGVGHQSSYEQY; j_call: TRBJ2-7; v_call: TRBV19
cdr3_aa: AISDKTLGGTEAF; j_call: TRBJ1-1; v_call: TRBV10-3
cdr3_aa: ASSYGSQDTQY; j_call: TRBJ2-3; v_call: TRBV11-2
cdr3_aa: ALPCGRMDTQY; j_call: TRBJ2-3; v_call: TRBV9
cdr3_aa: ASSKVDRAHSTGELF; j_call: TRBJ2-2; v_call: TRBV21-1
cdr3_aa: ASSENPQREKLF; j_call: TRBJ1-4; v_call: TRBV9
cdr3_aa: ASSWGSNTGELF; j_call: TRBJ2-2; v_call: TRBV27
cdr3_aa: ASNRGGGSYEQY; j_call: TRBJ2-7; v_call: TRBV11-2
cdr3_aa: ASSPLDRDNNEQF; j_call: TRBJ2-1; v_call: TRBV27
cdr3_aa: ASSTGTLSGWGYT; j_call: TRBJ1-2; v_call: TRBV19
cdr3_aa: ASSCGSLYGYT; j_call: TRBJ1-2; v_call: TRBV21-1
cdr3_aa: ASSLGPGTEGYT; j_call: TRBJ1-2; v_call: TRBV7-3
cdr3_aa: ASSLDRALWYT; j_call: TRBJ1-2; v_call: TRBV5-4
cdr3_aa: ASSQVIRDPDRSYGYT; j_call: TRBJ1-2; v_call: TRBV4-1